The 20 T cell receptor beta chains in this list originate from one sample, sequenced in a study of shared clonotypes between healthy human individuals. TCRdb's copy holds only in-frame clones and misses some; the assay was immunoSEQ multiplex PCR. This sample has some 2,000,000 clones, with approximately 95% found just once. Naive CD8 cells lacked CD45RO and underwent positive selection for CCR7, leaving out terminally differentiated effector memory CD45RA+ cells. The sequenced sample was naive CD8+ T cells sorted from blood. These receptors were collected from a man younger than 30 in good health.

The J gene is TRBJ2-7, the V gene TRBV18, with a possible D match to TRBD2 (5 bases). The CDR3 has 13 amino acids. The germline CDR1 and CDR2 sequences are KGHSH and LQKENI. Trimming shortened V by 0 bases and J by 5 bases, and 8 bases separated the two germline ends. CDR3 nucleotides: TGTGCCAGCTCACCACCGAGGGAGAACGAGCAGTACTTC. This codes for CASSPPRENEQYF.

The CDR3 region has the DNA TGTGCCATCAGTGGGGATCAAGACGAGCAGTACTTC. Translating it yields CAISGDQDEQYF. The V gene is TRBV10-3, the J gene TRBJ2-7; D is ambiguous. The CDR3 runs to 12 residues. The germline gives CDR1 ENHRY, CDR2 SYGVKD. V lost 4 bases to trimming and J lost 5 bases, with 9 bases between them.

The chain employs TRBV4-3 and TRBJ2-7; 11 nucleotides match TRBD2. This CDR3 is built from 14 residues. The germline V gene encodes CDR1 LGHNA and CDR2 YSLEER. The V and J ends lost 4 bases and 5 bases, in that order; junction bases with no gene match: 4. The CDR3 reads CASSPGLAGNEQYF. The CDR3 nucleotides are TGCGCCAGCAGCCCAGGACTAGCGGGTAACGAGCAGTACTTC.

V and J are TRBV7-9 and TRBJ1-1; no definite D call. This CDR3 is built from 12 residues. Germline lookup yields CDR1 SEHNR and CDR2 FQNEAQ (reference sequence). The germline V and J ends were trimmed by 3 bases and 7 bases, with 9 bases remaining between them. The CDR3 DNA sequence: TGTGCCAGCAGCTTGTCTGGCCTTGAAGCTTTCTTT. Its translation is CASSLSGLEAFF.

The chain joins TRBV2 to TRBJ1-1; perhaps TRBD1 as D (5 bases). Trimming took off 9 bases at V and 4 bases at J, with 6 bases between the two ends. CDR1 SNHLY and CDR2 FYNNEI come from the germline V gene. The CDR3 has 10 residues. The CDR3 is CARGVTEAFF. The CDR3, as DNA: TGTGCCAGAGGGGTCACTGAAGCTTTCTTT.

To note about this clone: Within the sample, other DNA sequences also encode this same CDR3. The chain joins TRBV30 to TRBJ2-7, with unresolved D. This CDR3 has 13 amino acids. Trimming took off 0 bases at V and 0 bases at J, with 6 bases between the two ends. CDR1 and CDR2 (germline): GTSNPN, SVGIG (reference sequence). The CDR3: CAWSVAGSYEQYF. CDR3 coding DNA: TGTGCCTGGAGTGTGGCAGGCTCCTACGAGCAGTACTTC. Looking up the rest from reference TRBV30 and TRBJ2-7 gives the full variable domain: SQTIHQWPATLVQPVGSPLSLECTVEGTSNPNLYWYRQAAGRGLQLLFYSVGIGQISSEVPQNLSASRPQDRQFILSSKKLLLSDSGFYLCAWSVAGSYEQYFGPGTRLTVT.

The J gene is TRBJ1-1, the V gene TRBV10-3, with a possible D match to TRBD1 (5 bases). Germline V CDR1 and CDR2: ENHRY, SYGVKD. Trimming left V 11 bases short and J 1 base short, with 8 bases between. The CDR3 has 11 residues. The CDR3 nucleotides are TGTGCCGTAAGGGGGAACACTGAAGCTTTCTTT. Translating gives CAVRGNTEAFF.

The chain carries TRBV28 and TRBJ2-7; D gene uncertain. Trimming removed 5 bases from V and 3 bases from J, with 8 bases in between. Germline CDR1 reads MDHEN; CDR2 reads SYDVKM. The CDR3 runs to 12 residues. The CDR3 coding sequence is TGTGCCAGCAGTGAGATGGGCTACGAGCAGTACTTC. Protein: CASSEMGYEQYF.

This clone occurred a few times. The CDR3 reads CASSLPIAGGPTGGELFF. CDR3 nucleotide sequence: TGTGCCAGCAGCCTCCCCATAGCGGGAGGGCCGACCGGCGGGGAGCTGTTTTTT. The chain recombines TRBV13 with TRBJ2-2, with TRBD2 matching over 11 bases. This CDR3 region has 18 residues. CDR1 is PRHDT and CDR2 is FYEKMQ in the germline V gene (reference sequence). V lost 5 bases and J lost 7; bases outside the gene matches: 15. The full variable domain, in which reference TRBV13 and TRBJ2-2 provide the parts outside the CDR3, is AAGVIQSPRHLIKEKRETATLKCYPIPRHDTVYWYQQGPGQDPQFLISFYEKMQSDKGSIPDRFSAQQFSDYHSELNMSSLELGDSALYFCASSLPIAGGPTGGELFFGEGSRLTVL.

A word on this clone: This specimen includes other DNA sequences encoding the same CDR3. V is TRBV5-1 and J is TRBJ2-2; unclear D gene. The germline gives CDR1 SGHRS, CDR2 YFSETQ. Trimming left V 0 bases short and J 7 bases short, with 4 bases between. CDR3 length equals 12 residues. CDR3 amino acids: CASSLGGGELFF. The CDR3 DNA reads TGCGCCAGCAGCTTGGGAGGCGGGGAGCTGTTTTTT.

The rearrangement uses TRBV9 and TRBJ2-7; 11 nucleotides match TRBD1. The V gene end was trimmed by 3 bases and the J gene end by 4 bases; junction bases not matched to a gene: 6. The CDR3 runs 15 residues. The germline V gene has CDR1 SGDLS and CDR2 YYNGEE. Here the CDR3 reads CASSASGTGGYEQYF. CDR3 nucleotides: TGTGCCAGCAGCGCCTCCGGGACAGGGGGTTACGAGCAGTACTTC.

The J gene is TRBJ1-5, the V gene TRBV10-3; the D is unclear. Germline V lookup: CDR1 ENHRY, CDR2 SYGVKD. Deletions cut 2 bases from V and 5 bases from J, with 7 bases between. The CDR3 length is 13 residues. CDR3 in DNA: TGTGCCATCAGTGAGCCCGGGGATCAGCCCCAGCATTTT. Translating gives CAISEPGDQPQHF.

This rearrangement joins TRBV27 to TRBJ1-3, with D possibly being TRBD1 (5 bases). The ends were cut back, 4 bases at V and 4 bases at J, with 11 bases in the middle. The CDR3 consists of 14 residues. Germline CDR1 MNHEY, CDR2 SMNVEV (reference sequence). The CDR3 DNA sequence: TGTGCCAGCAGTTCGTCAGGGAGGGGAAACACCATATATTTT. Its translation is CASSSSGRGNTIYF.

J is TRBJ2-1 and V is TRBV6-6; TRBD2 matches at 7 bases. This CDR3 contains 13 residues. Losses at the gene ends were 8 bases for V and 3 bases for J; bases not matched to a gene: 4. Looked up from germline, CDR1 is MNHNY and CDR2 is SVGAGI (reference sequence). The CDR3 nucleotides are TGTGCCAGCGCGACGGGGGGCTACAATGAGCAGTTCTTC. Translating it yields CASATGGYNEQFF.

The chain has TRBV28 and TRBJ1-4, with D uncertain. CDR3 size: 15 residues. The germline V and J ends were trimmed by 3 bases and 7 bases, with 15 bases remaining between them. In germline, CDR1 is MDHEN, CDR2 SYDVKM. The CDR3 bases are TGTGCCAGCAGTTTTTATACGACGAAGGGTGAAAAACTGTTTTTT. Translation: CASSFYTTKGEKLFF.

The CDR3, as DNA: TGTGCCAGCAGCTTGCTGTCGGACAGGAGGGGTGGCTACACCTTC. Translation: CASSLLSDRRGGYTF. The chain combines TRBV5-8 with TRBJ1-2; 7 nucleotides agree with TRBD1. The J segment lost 7 bases and the V segment lost 1 base, leaving 10 bases of the junction unmatched. The CDR3 consists of 15 residues. Germline values: CDR1 SGHTS, CDR2 YDEGEE.

The chain joins TRBV11-2 to TRBJ2-7; maybe TRBD1 (5 bases). The germline CDR1 and CDR2 sequences are SGHAT and FQNNGV. The CDR3 totals 14 residues. V lost 3 bases and J 7 bases, leaving 16 bases between the germline ends. CDR3 sequence reads: CASSLGRSKGEQYF. DNA of the CDR3: TGTGCCAGCAGCTTGGGAAGGTCTAAGGGGGAGCAGTACTTC.

This clone was detected once. Other DNA sequences in the sample encode the same CDR3. The rearrangement links TRBV19 to TRBJ1-1, with D possibly matching TRBD1 (6 bases). V lost 8 bases and J 1 base, leaving 8 bases between the germline ends. The CDR3 runs to 12 residues. In germline, CDR1 is LNHDA, CDR2 SQIVND (reference sequence). The CDR3 region has the DNA TGTGCCAGTCTACAGGGGAACACTGAAGCTTTCTTT. Its protein is CASLQGNTEAFF.

The chain combines TRBV11-2 with TRBJ1-2, with TRBD1 matching over 7 bases. The CDR3 totals 15 residues. Germline V lookup: CDR1 SGHAT, CDR2 FQNNGV. Trimming took 3 bases from V and 2 from J; bases not matched to a gene: 6. The DNA for the CDR3 is TGTGCCAGCAGCTTCAGACAGGGAATCAACTATGGCTACACCTTC. Protein sequence: CASSFRQGINYGYTF.

The chain combines TRBV2 with TRBJ2-7; TRBD1 might be the D (6 bases). Germline CDR1 and CDR2: SNHLY and FYNNEI. Between the trimmed V and J ends, which lost 6 bases and 3 bases, there was a span of 12 bases. There are 13 residues in the CDR3. The CDR3 region is CASRDSGNYEQYF. As DNA, the CDR3 is TGTGCCAGCAGGGACAGTGGGAACTACGAGCAGTACTTC.